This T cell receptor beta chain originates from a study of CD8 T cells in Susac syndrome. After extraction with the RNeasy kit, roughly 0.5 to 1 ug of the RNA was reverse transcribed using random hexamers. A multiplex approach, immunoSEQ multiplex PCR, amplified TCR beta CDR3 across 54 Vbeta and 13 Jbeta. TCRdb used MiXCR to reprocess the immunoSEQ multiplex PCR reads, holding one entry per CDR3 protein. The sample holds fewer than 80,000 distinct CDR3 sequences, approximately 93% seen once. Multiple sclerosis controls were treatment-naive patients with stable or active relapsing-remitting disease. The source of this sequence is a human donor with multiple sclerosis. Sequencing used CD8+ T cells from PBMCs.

The CDR3 protein is CASSLWEGKNTEAFF. The DNA of the CDR3 is TGTGCCAGCAGTTTATGGGAGGGGAAGAACACTGAAGCTTTCTTT. The chain has TRBV12-3 or TRBV12-4 and TRBJ1-1; D perhaps matches TRBD1 (5 bases). CDR3 length: 15 amino acids. V shed 2 bases and J shed 1 base, with 11 bases lying between them.